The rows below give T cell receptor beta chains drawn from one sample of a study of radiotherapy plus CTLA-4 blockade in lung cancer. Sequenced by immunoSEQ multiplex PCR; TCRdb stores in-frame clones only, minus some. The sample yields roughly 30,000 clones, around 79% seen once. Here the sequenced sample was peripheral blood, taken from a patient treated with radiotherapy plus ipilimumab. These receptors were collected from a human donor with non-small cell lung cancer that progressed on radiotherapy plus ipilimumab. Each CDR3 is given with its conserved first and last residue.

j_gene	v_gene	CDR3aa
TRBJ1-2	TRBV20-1	CSAVYGYTF
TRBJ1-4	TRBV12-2	CASRLAWETGVRPTNEKLFF
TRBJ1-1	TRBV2	CASSLRQHEAFF
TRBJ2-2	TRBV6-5	CASSYSRGGGELFF
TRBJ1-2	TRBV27	CASSRGRNYGYTF
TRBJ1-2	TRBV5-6	CASSITRTNNYGYTF
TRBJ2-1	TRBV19	CASSIAHGGNEQFF
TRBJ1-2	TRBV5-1	CASSGRGQGQGYTF
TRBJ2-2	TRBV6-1	CASRKELNTGELFF
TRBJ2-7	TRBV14	CASSPLTGGLSYEQYF
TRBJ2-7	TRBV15	CATSRDRAVPYEQYF
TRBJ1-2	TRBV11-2	CASSPGVRTVYGYTF
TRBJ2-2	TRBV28	CASSPPGLASTGELFF
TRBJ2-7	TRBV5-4	CASSQDRASSYEQYF
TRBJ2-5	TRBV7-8	CASSRSTSGRGETQYF
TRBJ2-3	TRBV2	CASSGQGPDTQYF
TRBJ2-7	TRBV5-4	CASSLDVYEQYF
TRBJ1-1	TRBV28	CASSPGGQAGTEAFF
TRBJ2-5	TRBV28	CASSFLQGVKETQYF
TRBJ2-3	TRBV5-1	CASSLYNPEGDTQYF
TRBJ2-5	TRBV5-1	CASSRLPVGTDKYQETQYF
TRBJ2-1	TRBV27	CASSLEWLAVANEQFF
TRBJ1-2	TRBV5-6	CASSPGAGANYGYTF
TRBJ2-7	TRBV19	CASSIPGRDGEQYF
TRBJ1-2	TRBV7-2	CASSLDATGGYTF
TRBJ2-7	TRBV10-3	CAIRGSSGSYEQYF
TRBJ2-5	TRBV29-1	CSVAQGQGRETQYF
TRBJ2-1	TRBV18	CASSPPSGGEQFF
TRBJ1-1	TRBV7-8	CASSSGHLLYMNTEAFF
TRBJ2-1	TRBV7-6	CASSLGNSPPYNEQFF
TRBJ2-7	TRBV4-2	CASSPGQGTYEQYF
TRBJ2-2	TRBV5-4	CASSAGGFRESTGELFF
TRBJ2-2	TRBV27	CASSPNAPTYTGELFF
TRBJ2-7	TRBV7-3	CASSSGAGDSYEQYF
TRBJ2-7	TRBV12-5	CASGPTSGNNEQYF
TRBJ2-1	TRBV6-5	CASSPDRGDDNEQFF
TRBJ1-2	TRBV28	CASSSPGTGSLGYGYTF